A selection of T cell receptor beta chains follows, all from one sample in a study of tissue T cells after allogeneic stem cell transplantation. TCRdb keeps only in-frame clones here, not all; method: immunoSEQ multiplex PCR. The data hold hundreds of clones, with around half observed a single time. Sequenced material: blood, taken at autopsy. Receptors were obtained from a male patient aged 60 or over with steroid-refractory graft-versus-host disease after an allogeneic stem cell transplant. The T cells may come from the graft donor. CDR3s include the opening cysteine and the closing phenylalanine or tryptophan. The order of the fields is D gene, J gene, clone size, V gene, CDR3 DNA, CDR3 protein. D genes are given only for firm matches. Not all rows give a size; the values are once, few, many and, for expanded clones, a class.

d_call: TRBD1
j_call: TRBJ1-4
clone_size: .
v_call: TRBV19
cdr3_nt: TGTGCCAGTAGTCCACGGGGGACAGGTCCTGAAAAACTGTTTTTT
cdr3_aa: CASSPRGTGPEKLFF

d_call: .
j_call: TRBJ2-6
clone_size: .
v_call: TRBV14
cdr3_nt: TGTGCCAGCAGCCGAGAGTTACTCTCTGGGGCCAACGTCCTGACTTTC
cdr3_aa: CASSRELLSGANVLTF

d_call: .
j_call: TRBJ2-2
clone_size: large
v_call: TRBV4-2
cdr3_nt: TGTGCCAGCAGCCAAGATAGGTTAGGGCCCGTGAACACCGGGGAGCTGTTTTTT
cdr3_aa: CASSQDRLGPVNTGELFF

d_call: TRBD1
j_call: TRBJ2-2
clone_size: few
v_call: TRBV24-1
cdr3_nt: TGTGCCACCAGTGATTCTAAGGGGGCCATCGTTGGCGGGGAGCTGTTTTTT
cdr3_aa: CATSDSKGAIVGGELFF

d_call: TRBD2
j_call: TRBJ2-5
clone_size: .
v_call: TRBV5-6
cdr3_nt: TGCGCCCGCAGCTGGGGGGCCGGGGGGGGCGAGACCCAGTACTTC
cdr3_aa: CARSWGAGGGETQYF

d_call: TRBD2
j_call: TRBJ2-1
clone_size: few
v_call: TRBV15
cdr3_nt: TGTGCCACCAGCAACCCGGGAGGGGCGCAGGATGAGCAGTTCTTC
cdr3_aa: CATSNPGGAQDEQFF

d_call: .
j_call: TRBJ2-5
clone_size: .
v_call: TRBV6-5
cdr3_nt: TGTGCCAGCAGTTCCACCGTCCAAGAGACCCAGTACTTC
cdr3_aa: CASSSTVQETQYF

d_call: .
j_call: TRBJ2-4
clone_size: .
v_call: TRBV5-4
cdr3_nt: TGTGCCAGCAACAATCCGTCGGAAGGGAGGAACATTCAGTACTTC
cdr3_aa: CASNNPSEGRNIQYF

d_call: .
j_call: TRBJ2-2
clone_size: .
v_call: TRBV23-1
cdr3_nt: TGCGCCAGCAGTCCAAGTATTTACACCGGGGAGCTGTTTTTT
cdr3_aa: CASSPSIYTGELFF

d_call: .
j_call: TRBJ2-3
clone_size: few
v_call: TRBV2
cdr3_nt: TGTGCCAGCAGTGAAGGGACAGCTAGCACAGATACGCAGTATTTT
cdr3_aa: CASSEGTASTDTQYF

d_call: .
j_call: TRBJ1-1
clone_size: .
v_call: TRBV27
cdr3_nt: TGTGCCAGCACTAATTTAGGTTCTGAAGCTTTCTTT
cdr3_aa: CASTNLGSEAFF

d_call: TRBD2
j_call: TRBJ2-5
clone_size: large
v_call: TRBV5-6
cdr3_nt: TGTGCCCGCAGCGGGGGGGCCGGGGGGGGCGAGACCCAGTACTTC
cdr3_aa: CARSGGAGGGETQYF

d_call: .
j_call: TRBJ2-1
clone_size: few
v_call: TRBV5-5
cdr3_nt: TGTGCCAGCAGCTTGCAAGGGACCGAGCAGTTCTTC
cdr3_aa: CASSLQGTEQFF

d_call: .
j_call: TRBJ1-4
clone_size: large
v_call: TRBV27
cdr3_nt: TGTGCCAGCACCCAGAAAACCTACAGTGCAACTAATGAAAAACTGTTTTTT
cdr3_aa: CASTQKTYSATNEKLFF

d_call: TRBD2
j_call: TRBJ2-1
clone_size: .
v_call: TRBV4-2
cdr3_nt: TGTGCCAGCAGTGCCGGCGGCCAGCGGGGGGACAATGAGCAGTTCTTC
cdr3_aa: CASSAGGQRGDNEQFF

d_call: .
j_call: TRBJ2-2
clone_size: medium-sized
v_call: TRBV2
cdr3_nt: TGTGCCAGCATGAGGGTCGGAACAACCGGGGAGCTGTTTTTT
cdr3_aa: CASMRVGTTGELFF

d_call: .
j_call: TRBJ2-3
clone_size: .
v_call: TRBV27
cdr3_nt: TGTGCCAGCAGTGCGACTAGTTGGGCAGATACGCAGTATTTT
cdr3_aa: CASSATSWADTQYF

d_call: .
j_call: TRBJ2-3
clone_size: .
v_call: TRBV2
cdr3_nt: TGTGCCAGCAGTGGGGGCACAGCGTCCACAGATACGCAGTATTTT
cdr3_aa: CASSGGTASTDTQYF

d_call: .
j_call: TRBJ1-3
clone_size: .
v_call: TRBV25-1
cdr3_nt: TGTGCCAGCAGTGACCTCACTGGAAACACCATATATTTT
cdr3_aa: CASSDLTGNTIYF

d_call: .
j_call: TRBJ1-6
clone_size: .
v_call: TRBV27
cdr3_nt: TGTGCCAGCGCACCTTGGAGCTCCTATAATTCACCCCTCCACTTT
cdr3_aa: CASAPWSSYNSPLHF

d_call: TRBD1
j_call: TRBJ1-5
clone_size: few
v_call: TRBV27
cdr3_nt: TGTGCCAGCAGTTTATCGTGGACAGGGAATCAGCCCCAGCATTTT
cdr3_aa: CASSLSWTGNQPQHF

d_call: .
j_call: TRBJ1-2
clone_size: .
v_call: TRBV13
cdr3_nt: TGTGCCAGCAGCTCCCCGACGTGGTACAGAGGAGAACTTAACTATGGCTACACCTTC
cdr3_aa: CASSSPTWYRGELNYGYTF

d_call: .
j_call: TRBJ2-7
clone_size: .
v_call: TRBV4-1
cdr3_nt: TGCGCCAGCAGCCCGCCGGGGACTGAAGAGCAGTACTTC
cdr3_aa: CASSPPGTEEQYF

d_call: TRBD1
j_call: TRBJ2-7
clone_size: .
v_call: TRBV5-6
cdr3_nt: TGTGCCAGCAGCTTGTCCCTGGAGACAGGGGGCGCGAAACAGTACTTC
cdr3_aa: CASSLSLETGGAKQYF